This TCR beta chain derives from a study of Tregs in tolerant kidney transplant recipients (dated by TCRdb to between 2018 and 2021). Notes on the research overall: Additional Treg samples were obtained from an approximately three-day mixed lymphocyte reaction with belatacept, with some samples followed by a roughly 5-day donor restimulation, before recipient CD4+CD25+CD127- cells were sorted. During sorting of primary belatacept mixed lymphocyte reaction cultures, recipient cells were distinguished from donor cells with antibodies. TCRbeta sequencing was used in the study to identify donor-specific regulatory T cells before combined kidney and bone marrow transplantation, and the identified cells were then tracked after transplant. Several methods of expanding Tregs specific for an allogeneic donor were compared by TCRbeta repertoire sequencing in a few healthy controls. Overall results and qualifications from the work: Biological reproducibility was not examined directly, but technical replication error appeared to be minimal. The study was limited by small patient numbers, and the findings need validation in larger populations and under other immunosuppression protocols. Expanding Tregs with activated donor B cells appeared to identify the most biologically relevant and donor-specific TCRbeta repertoire.

The CDR3 numbers 16 residues from cysteine through phenylalanine. Of all the DNA, just the CDR3 is kept, 48 bases in frame from base 1. CDR1 and CDR2, looked up from the germline V gene, are SGHNT and YENEEA. V lost 1 base and J lost 0 bases, and the count of bases not matched to a germline gene is 3. For TCRbeta CDR3 sequencing, genomic DNA was extracted from sorted cells using the QIAGEN DNeasy Blood and Tissue Kit. High-throughput TCRbeta CDR3 sequencing, which included PCR amplification with bias correction and internal controls, was done commercially through immunoSEQ. The published analysis was carried out like this. Unique productive TCRbeta sequences were defined by CDR3 nucleotide sequence where primers matched, and otherwise by CDR3 amino acid sequence together with Vbeta and Jbeta genes. A sequence was defined as donor-reactive if the sequence was expanded at least 5-fold in CFSE-low cells compared with unstimulated cells and had a frequency of at least 0.01% in CFSE-low cells. Jensen-Shannon divergence, calculated on the top 100 TCRbeta sequences ranked by frequency, was used to quantify repertoire divergence. When a sample had multiple sequencing runs, each run was corrected for sorting error separately and the runs were then pooled. The table comes from immuneACCESS by way of TCRdb, which keeps in-frame sequences with V and J called. Part of the clones is missing from these tables; in studies checked, under half for an unresolved V gene and the rest for unknown reasons. V and J calls and clone size come straight from that table; D and trimming were deduced from the DNA. The sample has about 44,000 clones on record, nearly 97% of them singletons. Approximately 0.41% of the sample lies in the top ten.

Note on this clone: The antigen it recognizes is unknown. Per-base qualities were not stored, and no clone one base away is much larger.

Blood from healthy controls was obtained either as purchased buffy coats or from healthy volunteers. Healthy control blood was processed by Ficoll density gradient to PBMCs and cryopreserved; patient PBMCs were collected before and after transplant. The sample comprised Tregs from blood cultured with allogeneic cells. This sequence originates from a human donor in good health. The chain employs TRBV11-3 and TRBJ2-3; 8 of the junction bases match TRBD1. For the CDR3, the sequence is CASSLGTGLSTDTQYF. The DNA reads TGTGCCAGCAGCTTAGGGACAGGGCTTAGCACAGATACGCAGTATTTT.